This T cell receptor beta chain was captured by sequencing in a study of cytomegalovirus exposure and HLA in healthy donors. Study-wide results and caveats: After further analysis at a later stage, under 20,000 TCR beta sequences were associated with HLA alleles at 0.05 false discovery rate.

The PCR ran on 60 Vbeta and 13 Jbeta primers. Sequencing was performed with immunoSEQ multiplex PCR; in TCRdb, only in-frame clones are kept and a portion is missing. The repertoire holds 100,000 to 150,000 clones, with approximately 80% as singletons. The CDR3 is 16 amino acids. With 3 bases removed from V and 4 bases from J, the gap between germline ends came to 15 bases. Looked up from germline, CDR1 is KGHSH and CDR2 is LQKENI. Donors counted as nominally healthy when sampled, yet unrecorded immune exposures were likely. To note about this clone: Its antigen is as yet unknown.

This chain joins TRBV18 and TRBJ2-2; weak D call: TRBD1 (6 bases). The source is a woman in her forties in good health and CMV-seronegative. The specimen was PBMCs. CDR3 region: CASSPPQGSTTGELFF. CDR3 DNA sequence: TGTGCCAGCTCACCCCCACAGGGATCAACCACCGGGGAGCTGTTTTTT.